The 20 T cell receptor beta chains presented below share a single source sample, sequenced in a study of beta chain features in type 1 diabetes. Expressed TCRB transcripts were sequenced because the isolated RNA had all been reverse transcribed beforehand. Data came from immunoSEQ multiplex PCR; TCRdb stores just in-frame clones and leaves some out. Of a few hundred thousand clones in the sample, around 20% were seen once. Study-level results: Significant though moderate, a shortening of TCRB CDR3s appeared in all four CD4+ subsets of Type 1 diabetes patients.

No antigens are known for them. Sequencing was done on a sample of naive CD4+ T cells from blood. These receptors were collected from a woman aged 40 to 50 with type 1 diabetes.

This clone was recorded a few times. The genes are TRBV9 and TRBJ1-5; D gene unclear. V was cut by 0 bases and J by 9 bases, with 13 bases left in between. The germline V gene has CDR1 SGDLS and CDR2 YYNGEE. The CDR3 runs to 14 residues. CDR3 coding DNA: TGTGCCAGCAGCGTAGATCCCACGGGAACGCCCCAGCATTTT. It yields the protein CASSVDPTGTPQHF.

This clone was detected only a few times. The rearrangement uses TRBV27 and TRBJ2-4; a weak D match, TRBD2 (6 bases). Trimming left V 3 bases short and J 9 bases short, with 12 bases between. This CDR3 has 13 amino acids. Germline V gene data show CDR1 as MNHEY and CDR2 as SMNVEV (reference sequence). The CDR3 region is CASSLEGAGIQYF. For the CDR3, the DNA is TGTGCCAGCAGTTTGGAGGGTGCTGGCATTCAGTACTTC.

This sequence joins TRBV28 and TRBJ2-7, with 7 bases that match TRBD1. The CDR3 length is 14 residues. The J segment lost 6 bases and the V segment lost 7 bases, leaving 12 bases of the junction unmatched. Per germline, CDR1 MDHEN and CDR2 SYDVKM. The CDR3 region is CASNTGTVIPEQYF. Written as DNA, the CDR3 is TGTGCCAGCAATACCGGGACAGTTATCCCCGAGCAGTACTTC.

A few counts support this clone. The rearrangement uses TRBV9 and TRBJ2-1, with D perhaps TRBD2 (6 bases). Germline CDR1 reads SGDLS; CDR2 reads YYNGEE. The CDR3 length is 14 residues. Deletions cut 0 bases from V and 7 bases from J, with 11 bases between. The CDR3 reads CASSVGRGLNEQFF. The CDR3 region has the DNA TGTGCCAGCAGCGTAGGGAGGGGCTTGAATGAGCAGTTCTTC. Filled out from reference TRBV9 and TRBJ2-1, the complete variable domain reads DSGVTQTPKHLITATGQRVTLRCSPRSGDLSVYWYQQSLDQGLQFLIQYYNGEERAKGNILERFSAQQFPDLHSELNLSSLELGDSALYFCASSVGRGLNEQFFGPGTRLTVL.

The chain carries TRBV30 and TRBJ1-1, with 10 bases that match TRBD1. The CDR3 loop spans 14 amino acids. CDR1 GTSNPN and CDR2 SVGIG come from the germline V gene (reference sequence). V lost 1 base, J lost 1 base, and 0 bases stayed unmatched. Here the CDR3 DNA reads TGTGCCTGGAGTGGGGACAGGGGGAACACTGAAGCTTTCTTT. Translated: CAWSGDRGNTEAFF.

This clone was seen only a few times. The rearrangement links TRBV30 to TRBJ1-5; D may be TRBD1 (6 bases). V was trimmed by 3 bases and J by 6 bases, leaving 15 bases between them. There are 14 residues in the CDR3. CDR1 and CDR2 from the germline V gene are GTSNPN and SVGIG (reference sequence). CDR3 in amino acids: CAWSEDRFGQPQHF. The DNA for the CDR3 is TGTGCCTGGAGCGAAGACAGGTTCGGTCAGCCCCAGCATTTT. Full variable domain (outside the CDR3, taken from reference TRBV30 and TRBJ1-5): SQTIHQWPATLVQPVGSPLSLECTVEGTSNPNLYWYRQAAGRGLQLLFYSVGIGQISSEVPQNLSASRPQDRQFILSSKKLLLSDSGFYLCAWSEDRFGQPQHFGDGTRLSIL.

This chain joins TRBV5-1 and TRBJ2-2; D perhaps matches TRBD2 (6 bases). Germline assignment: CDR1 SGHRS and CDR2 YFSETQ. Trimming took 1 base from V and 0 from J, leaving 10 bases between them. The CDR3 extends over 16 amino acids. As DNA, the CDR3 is TGCGCCAGCAGCTTGTTGGGGGGTCCGAACACCGGGGAGCTGTTTTTT. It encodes CASSLLGGPNTGELFF.

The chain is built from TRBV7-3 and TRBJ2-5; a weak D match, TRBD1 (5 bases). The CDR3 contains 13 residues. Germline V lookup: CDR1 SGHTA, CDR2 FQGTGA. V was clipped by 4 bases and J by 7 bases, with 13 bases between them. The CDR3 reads CASSSQGPGTQYF. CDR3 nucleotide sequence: TGTGCCAGCAGCTCTCAGGGCCCGGGGACCCAGTACTTC.

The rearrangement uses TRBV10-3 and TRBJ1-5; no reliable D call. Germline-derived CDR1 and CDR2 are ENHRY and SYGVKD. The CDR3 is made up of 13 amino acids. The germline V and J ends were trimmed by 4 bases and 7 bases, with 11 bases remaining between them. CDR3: CAISASREQPQHF. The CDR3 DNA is TGTGCCATCAGTGCCTCCCGGGAGCAGCCCCAGCATTTT.

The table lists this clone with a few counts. CDR3 sequence reads: CASSPREGSPLHF. For the CDR3, the DNA is TGTGCCAGCAGCCCCAGGGAGGGTTCACCCCTCCACTTT. The chain uses TRBV7-9 and TRBJ1-6, with D tentatively TRBD1 (5 bases). Germline CDR1 reads SEHNR; CDR2 reads FQNEAQ (reference sequence). There are 13 residues in the CDR3. Trimming cost V 5 bases and J 9 bases, with 11 bases left between them.

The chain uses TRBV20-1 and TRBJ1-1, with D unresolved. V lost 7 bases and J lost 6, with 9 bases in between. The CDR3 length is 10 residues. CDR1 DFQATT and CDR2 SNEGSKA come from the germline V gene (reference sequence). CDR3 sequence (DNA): TGCAGTGTACTGGTTTCTGAAGCTTTCTTT. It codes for CSVLVSEAFF.

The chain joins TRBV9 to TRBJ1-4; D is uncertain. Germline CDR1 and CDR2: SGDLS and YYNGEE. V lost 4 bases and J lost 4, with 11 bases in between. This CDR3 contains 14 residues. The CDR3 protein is CASSPQPGNEKLFF. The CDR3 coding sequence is TGTGCCAGCAGCCCACAGCCCGGTAATGAAAAACTGTTTTTT.

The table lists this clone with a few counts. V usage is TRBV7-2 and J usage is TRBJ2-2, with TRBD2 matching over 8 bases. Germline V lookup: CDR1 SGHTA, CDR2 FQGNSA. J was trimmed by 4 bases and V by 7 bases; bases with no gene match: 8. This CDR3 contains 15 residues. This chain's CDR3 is CASIRAGGLTGELFF. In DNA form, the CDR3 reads TGTGCCAGCATCCGGGCGGGAGGTCTCACCGGGGAGCTGTTTTTT.

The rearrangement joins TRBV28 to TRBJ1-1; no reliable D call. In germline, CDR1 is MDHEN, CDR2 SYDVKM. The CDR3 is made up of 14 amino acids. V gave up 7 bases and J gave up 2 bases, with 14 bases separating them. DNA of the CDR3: TGTGCCAGCACCCTAAACGGGTTAAACACTGAAGCTTTCTTT. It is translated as CASTLNGLNTEAFF.

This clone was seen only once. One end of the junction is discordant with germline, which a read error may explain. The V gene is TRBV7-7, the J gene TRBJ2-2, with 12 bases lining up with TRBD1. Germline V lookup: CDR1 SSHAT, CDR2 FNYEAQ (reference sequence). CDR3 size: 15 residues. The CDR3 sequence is CASRDRGPNTGELFF. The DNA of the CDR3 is TGTGCTAGCAGGGACAGGGGGCCGAACACCGGGGAGCTGTTTTTT.

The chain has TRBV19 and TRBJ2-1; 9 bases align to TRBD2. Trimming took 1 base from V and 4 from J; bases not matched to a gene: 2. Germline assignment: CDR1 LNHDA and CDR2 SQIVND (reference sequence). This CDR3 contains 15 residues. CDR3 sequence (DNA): TGTGCCAGTAGTATAGCTAGCGGGGCTTACAATGAGCAGTTCTTC. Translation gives CASSIASGAYNEQFF.

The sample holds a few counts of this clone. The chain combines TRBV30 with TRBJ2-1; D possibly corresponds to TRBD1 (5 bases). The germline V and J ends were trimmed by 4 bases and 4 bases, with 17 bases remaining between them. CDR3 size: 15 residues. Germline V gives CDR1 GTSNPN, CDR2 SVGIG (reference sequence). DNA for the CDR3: TGTGCCTGGACCCTTGGGGCAGGAGAGTACAATGAGCAGTTCTTC. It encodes CAWTLGAGEYNEQFF.

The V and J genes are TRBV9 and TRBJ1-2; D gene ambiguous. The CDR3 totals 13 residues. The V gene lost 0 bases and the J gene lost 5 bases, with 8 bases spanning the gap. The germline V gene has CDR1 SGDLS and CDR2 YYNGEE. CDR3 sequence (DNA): TGTGCCAGCAGCGTAGGAGCGGGATATGGCTACACCTTC. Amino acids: CASSVGAGYGYTF.

This chain's CDR3 is CASSLAHREGKYF. The CDR3 DNA sequence: TGTGCCAGCAGCTTAGCGCATAGGGAGGGGAAGTACTTC. This chain joins TRBV7-6 and TRBJ2-7; 7 nucleotides line up with TRBD2. The CDR3 contains 13 residues. J lost 11 bases, V lost 0 bases, and 7 bases had no gene match. Germline CDR1 reads SGHVS; CDR2 reads FNYEAQ.

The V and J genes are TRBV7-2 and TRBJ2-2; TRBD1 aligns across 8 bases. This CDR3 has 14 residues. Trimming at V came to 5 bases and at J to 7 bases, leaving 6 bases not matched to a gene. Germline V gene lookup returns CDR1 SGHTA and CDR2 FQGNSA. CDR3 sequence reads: CASSTQGAVGELFF. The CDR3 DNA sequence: TGTGCCAGCAGCACGCAGGGGGCAGTCGGGGAGCTGTTTTTT.